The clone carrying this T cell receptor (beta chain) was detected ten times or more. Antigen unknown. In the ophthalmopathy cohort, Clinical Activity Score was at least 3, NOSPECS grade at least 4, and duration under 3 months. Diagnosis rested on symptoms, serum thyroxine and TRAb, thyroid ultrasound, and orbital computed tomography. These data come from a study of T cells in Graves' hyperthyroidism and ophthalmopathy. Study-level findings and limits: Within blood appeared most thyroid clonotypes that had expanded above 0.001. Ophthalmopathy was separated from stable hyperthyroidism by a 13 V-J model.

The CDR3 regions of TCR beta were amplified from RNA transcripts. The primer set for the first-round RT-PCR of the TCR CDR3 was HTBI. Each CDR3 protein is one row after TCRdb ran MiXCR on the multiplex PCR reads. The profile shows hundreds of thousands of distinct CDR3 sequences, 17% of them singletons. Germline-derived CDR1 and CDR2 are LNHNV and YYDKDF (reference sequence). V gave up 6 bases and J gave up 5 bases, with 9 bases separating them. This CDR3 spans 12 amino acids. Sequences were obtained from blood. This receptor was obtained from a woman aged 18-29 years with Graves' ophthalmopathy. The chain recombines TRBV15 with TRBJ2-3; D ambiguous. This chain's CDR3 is CATSYLGDTQYF. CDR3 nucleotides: TGTGCCACCAGTTACCTAGGAGATACGCAGTATTTT.